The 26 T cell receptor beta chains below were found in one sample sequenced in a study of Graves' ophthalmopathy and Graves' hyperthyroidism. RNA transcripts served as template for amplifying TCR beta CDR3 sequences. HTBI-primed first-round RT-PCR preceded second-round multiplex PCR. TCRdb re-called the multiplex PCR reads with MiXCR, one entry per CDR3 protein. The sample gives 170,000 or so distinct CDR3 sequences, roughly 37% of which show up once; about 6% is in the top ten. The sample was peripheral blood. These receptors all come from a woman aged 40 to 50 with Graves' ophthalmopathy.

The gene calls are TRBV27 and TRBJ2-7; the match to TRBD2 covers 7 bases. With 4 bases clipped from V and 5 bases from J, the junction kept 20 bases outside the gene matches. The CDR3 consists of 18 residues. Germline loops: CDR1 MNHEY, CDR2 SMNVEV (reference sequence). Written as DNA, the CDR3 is TGTGCCAGCAGTTGGGGGGTCGTTGGCGGGAGATCTTCCCACGAGCAGTACTTC. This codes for CASSWGVVGGRSSHEQYF.

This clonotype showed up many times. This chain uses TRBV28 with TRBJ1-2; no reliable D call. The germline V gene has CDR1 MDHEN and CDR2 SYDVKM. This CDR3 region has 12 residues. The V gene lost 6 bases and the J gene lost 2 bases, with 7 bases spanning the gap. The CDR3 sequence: CASRQLNYGYTF. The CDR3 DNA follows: TGTGCCAGCAGGCAGCTGAACTATGGCTACACCTTC.

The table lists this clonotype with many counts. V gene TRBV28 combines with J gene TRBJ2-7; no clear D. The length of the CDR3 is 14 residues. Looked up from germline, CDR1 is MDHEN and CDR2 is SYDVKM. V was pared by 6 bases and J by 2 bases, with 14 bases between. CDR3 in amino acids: CASRRDGPPYEQYF. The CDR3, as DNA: TGTGCCAGCAGGCGTGACGGGCCACCCTACGAGCAGTACTTC.

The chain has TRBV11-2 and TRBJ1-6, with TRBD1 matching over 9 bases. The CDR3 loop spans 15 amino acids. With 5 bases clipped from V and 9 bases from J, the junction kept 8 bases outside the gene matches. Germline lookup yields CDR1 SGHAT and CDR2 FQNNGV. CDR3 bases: TGTGCCAGCAGCCAAGCAGGGACAGGGCCTTCACCCCTCCACTTT. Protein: CASSQAGTGPSPLHF.

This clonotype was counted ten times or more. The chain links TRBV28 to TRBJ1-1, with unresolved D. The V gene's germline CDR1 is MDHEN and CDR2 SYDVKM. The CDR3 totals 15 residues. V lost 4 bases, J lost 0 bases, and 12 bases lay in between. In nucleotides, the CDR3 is TGTGCCAGCAGTTACCAGAGGCAGGTGAACACTGAAGCTTTCTTT. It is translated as CASSYQRQVNTEAFF.

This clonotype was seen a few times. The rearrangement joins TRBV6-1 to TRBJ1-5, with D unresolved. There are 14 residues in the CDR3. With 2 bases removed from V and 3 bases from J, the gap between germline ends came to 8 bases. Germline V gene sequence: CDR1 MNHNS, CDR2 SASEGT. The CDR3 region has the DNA TGTGCCAGCAGTGAATCGGGTTTCAATCAGCCCCAGCATTTT. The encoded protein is CASSESGFNQPQHF.

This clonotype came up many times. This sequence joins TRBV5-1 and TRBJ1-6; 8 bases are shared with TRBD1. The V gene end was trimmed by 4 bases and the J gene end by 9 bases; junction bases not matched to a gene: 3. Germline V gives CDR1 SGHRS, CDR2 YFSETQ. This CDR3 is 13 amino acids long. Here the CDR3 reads CASSIGQGSPLHF. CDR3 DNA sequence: TGCGCCAGCAGCATCGGACAGGGTTCACCCCTCCACTTT.

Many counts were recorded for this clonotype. In DNA form, the CDR3 reads TGTGCCAGCAGTTCTCCCGACGGGGACACTGAAGCTTTCTTT. It yields the protein CASSSPDGDTEAFF. This chain uses TRBV6-5 with TRBJ1-1; no reliable D call. Germline assignment: CDR1 MNHEY and CDR2 SVGAGI. The CDR3 has 14 residues. Between the trimmed V and J ends, which lost 4 bases and 3 bases, there was a span of 12 bases.

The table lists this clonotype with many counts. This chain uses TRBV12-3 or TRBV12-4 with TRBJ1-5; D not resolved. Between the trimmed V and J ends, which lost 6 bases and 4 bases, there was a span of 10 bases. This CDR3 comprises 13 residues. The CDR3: CASRPDGNQPQHF. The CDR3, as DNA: TGTGCCAGCAGACCAGACGGGAATCAGCCCCAGCATTTT.

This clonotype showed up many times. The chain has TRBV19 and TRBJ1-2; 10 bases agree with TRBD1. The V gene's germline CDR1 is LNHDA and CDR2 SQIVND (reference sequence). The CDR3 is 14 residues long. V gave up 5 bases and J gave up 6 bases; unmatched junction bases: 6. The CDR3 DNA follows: TGTGCCAGTAGTCTGACAGGGGGCGAAGATGGCTACACCTTC. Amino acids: CASSLTGGEDGYTF.

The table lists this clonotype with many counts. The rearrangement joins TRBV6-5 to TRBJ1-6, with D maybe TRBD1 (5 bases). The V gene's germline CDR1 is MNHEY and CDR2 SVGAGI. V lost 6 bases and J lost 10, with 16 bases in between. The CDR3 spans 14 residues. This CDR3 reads CASRPGFLESPLHF. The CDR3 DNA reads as TGTGCCAGCAGACCAGGGTTTTTAGAATCACCCCTCCACTTT.

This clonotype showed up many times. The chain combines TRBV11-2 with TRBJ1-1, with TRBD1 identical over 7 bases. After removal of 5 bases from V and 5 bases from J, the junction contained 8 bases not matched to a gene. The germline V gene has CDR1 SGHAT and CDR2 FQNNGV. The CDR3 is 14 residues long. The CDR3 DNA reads TGTGCCAGCAGCCCACAGGGGAAGAGGACTGAAGCTTTCTTT. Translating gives CASSPQGKRTEAFF.

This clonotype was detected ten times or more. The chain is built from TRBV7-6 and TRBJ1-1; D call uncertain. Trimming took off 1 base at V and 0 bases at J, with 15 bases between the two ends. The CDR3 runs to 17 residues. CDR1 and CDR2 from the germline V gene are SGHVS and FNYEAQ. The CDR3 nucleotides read TGTGCCAGCAGCTTAGAAGCGGGCGTGGGCCTGAACACTGAAGCTTTCTTT. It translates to CASSLEAGVGLNTEAFF. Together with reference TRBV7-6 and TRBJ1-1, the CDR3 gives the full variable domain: GAGVSQSPRYKVTKRGQDVALRCDPISGHVSLYWYRQALGQGPEFLTYFNYEAQQDKSGLPNDRFSAERPEGSISTLTIQRTEQRDSAMYRCASSLEAGVGLNTEAFFGQGTRLTVV.

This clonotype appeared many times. The CDR3 sequence is CASSQDLYLNTEAFF. The CDR3 coding sequence is TGCGCCAGCAGCCAAGATTTGTACCTGAACACTGAAGCTTTCTTT. The chain uses TRBV4-3 and TRBJ1-1, with D unclear. Germline-derived CDR1 and CDR2 are LGHNA and YSLEER. CDR3 length equals 15 residues. V lost 0 bases and J 0 bases, leaving 8 bases between the germline ends.

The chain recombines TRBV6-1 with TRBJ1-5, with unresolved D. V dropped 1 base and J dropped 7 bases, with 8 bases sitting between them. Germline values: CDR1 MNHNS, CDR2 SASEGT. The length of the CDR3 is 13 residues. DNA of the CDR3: TGTGCCAGCAGTGAAGTGTCCCACCAGCCCCAGCATTTT. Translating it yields CASSEVSHQPQHF.

CDR3 loop: CASKLAGDTGELFF. CDR3 DNA: TGTGCCAGTAAACTAGCGGGAGATACCGGGGAGCTGTTTTTT. The chain uses TRBV19 and TRBJ2-2; 11 bases match TRBD2. Germline CDR1 LNHDA, CDR2 SQIVND (reference sequence). The trim removed 7 bases at V and 5 bases at J, leaving 3 bases unmatched. The CDR3 runs 14 residues.

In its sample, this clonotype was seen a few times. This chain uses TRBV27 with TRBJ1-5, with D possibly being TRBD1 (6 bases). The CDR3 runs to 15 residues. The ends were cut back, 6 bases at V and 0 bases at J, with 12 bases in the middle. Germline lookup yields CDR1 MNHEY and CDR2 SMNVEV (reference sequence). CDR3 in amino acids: CASREDRDSNQPQHF. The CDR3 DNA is TGTGCCAGCAGAGAGGACAGAGATAGCAATCAGCCCCAGCATTTT.

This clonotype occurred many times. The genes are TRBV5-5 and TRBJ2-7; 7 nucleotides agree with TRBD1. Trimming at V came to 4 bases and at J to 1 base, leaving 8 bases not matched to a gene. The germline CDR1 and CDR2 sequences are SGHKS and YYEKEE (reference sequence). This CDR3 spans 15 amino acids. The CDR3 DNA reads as TGTGCCAGCAGCCTGAACCGGGACAGTTCCTACGAGCAGTACTTC. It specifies CASSLNRDSSYEQYF.

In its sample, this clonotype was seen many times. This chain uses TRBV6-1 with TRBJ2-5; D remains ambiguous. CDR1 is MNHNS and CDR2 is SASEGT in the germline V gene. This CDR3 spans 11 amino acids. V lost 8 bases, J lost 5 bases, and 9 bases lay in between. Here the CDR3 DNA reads TGTGCCAGCGAGGCTGTGGAGACCCAGTACTTC. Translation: CASEAVETQYF.

CDR3 sequence: CASSPQLLGSSYEQYF. The DNA for the CDR3 is TGTGCCAGCAGTCCACAACTACTCGGGAGCTCCTACGAGCAGTACTTC. This chain uses TRBV28 with TRBJ2-7, with D possibly TRBD2 on 6 matching bases. Trimming stripped 5 bases from V and 0 bases from J, with 17 bases between. The CDR3 has 16 residues. Looked up from germline, CDR1 is MDHEN and CDR2 is SYDVKM.

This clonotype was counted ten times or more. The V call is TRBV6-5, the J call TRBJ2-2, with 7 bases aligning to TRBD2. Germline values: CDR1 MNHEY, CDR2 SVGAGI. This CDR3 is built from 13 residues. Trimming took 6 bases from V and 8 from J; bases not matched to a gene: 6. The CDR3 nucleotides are TGTGCCAGCAGCCCCGGACTAGTTGGGGAGCTGTTTTTT. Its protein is CASSPGLVGELFF.

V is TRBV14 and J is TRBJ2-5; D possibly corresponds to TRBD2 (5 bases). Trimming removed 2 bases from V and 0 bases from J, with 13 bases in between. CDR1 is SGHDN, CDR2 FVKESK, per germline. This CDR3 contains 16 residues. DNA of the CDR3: TGTGCCAGCAGCCAATTCGTCGGGGAAAACCAAGAGACCCAGTACTTC. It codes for CASSQFVGENQETQYF.

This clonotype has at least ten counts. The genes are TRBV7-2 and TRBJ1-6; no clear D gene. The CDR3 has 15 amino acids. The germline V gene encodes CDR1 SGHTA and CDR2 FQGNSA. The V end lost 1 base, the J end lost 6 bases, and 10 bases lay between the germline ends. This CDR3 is CASSLGGFGNSPLHF. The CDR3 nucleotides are TGTGCCAGCAGCTTAGGAGGTTTTGGTAATTCACCCCTCCACTTT.

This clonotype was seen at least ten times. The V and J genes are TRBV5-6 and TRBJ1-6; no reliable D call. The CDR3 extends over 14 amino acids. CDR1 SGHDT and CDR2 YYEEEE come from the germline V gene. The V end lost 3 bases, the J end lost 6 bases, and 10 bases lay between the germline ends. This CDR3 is CASSYGEANSPLHF. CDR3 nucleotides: TGTGCCAGCAGCTACGGGGAAGCTAATTCACCCCTCCACTTT.

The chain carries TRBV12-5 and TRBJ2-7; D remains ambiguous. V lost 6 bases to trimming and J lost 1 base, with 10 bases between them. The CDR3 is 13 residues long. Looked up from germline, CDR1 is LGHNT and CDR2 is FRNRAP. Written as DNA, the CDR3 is TGTGCTAGTGGATCGGGCGGATCCTACGAGCAGTACTTC. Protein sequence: CASGSGGSYEQYF.

The chain's CDR3 is CASSYSGTSGSRETQYF. The CDR3 region has the DNA TGTGCCAGCAGCTATTCCGGGACTAGCGGGAGTCGGGAGACCCAGTACTTC. The genes are TRBV11-2 and TRBJ2-5; 14 bases are a match to TRBD2. With V trimmed by 4 bases and J by 5 bases, 9 bases remained unmatched. This CDR3 has 17 amino acids. Germline values: CDR1 SGHAT, CDR2 FQNNGV.